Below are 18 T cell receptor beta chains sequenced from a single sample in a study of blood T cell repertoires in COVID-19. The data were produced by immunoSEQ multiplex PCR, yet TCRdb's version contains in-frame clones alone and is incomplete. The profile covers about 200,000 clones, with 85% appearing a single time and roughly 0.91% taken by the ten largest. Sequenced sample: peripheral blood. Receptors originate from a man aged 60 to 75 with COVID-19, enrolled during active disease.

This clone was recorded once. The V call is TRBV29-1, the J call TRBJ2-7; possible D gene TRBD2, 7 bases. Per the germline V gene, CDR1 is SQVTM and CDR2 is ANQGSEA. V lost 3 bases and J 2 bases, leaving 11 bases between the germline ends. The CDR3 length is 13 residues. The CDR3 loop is CSVDGGQTYEQYF. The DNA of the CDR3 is TGCAGCGTTGACGGGGGGCAGACCTACGAGCAGTACTTC.

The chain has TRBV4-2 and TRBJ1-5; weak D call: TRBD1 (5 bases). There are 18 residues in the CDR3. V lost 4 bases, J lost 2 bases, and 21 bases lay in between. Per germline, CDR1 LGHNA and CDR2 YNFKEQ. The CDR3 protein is CASSPKNRGIEGNQPQHF. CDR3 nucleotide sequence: TGTGCCAGCAGCCCAAAAAATCGGGGGATTGAGGGCAATCAGCCCCAGCATTTT.

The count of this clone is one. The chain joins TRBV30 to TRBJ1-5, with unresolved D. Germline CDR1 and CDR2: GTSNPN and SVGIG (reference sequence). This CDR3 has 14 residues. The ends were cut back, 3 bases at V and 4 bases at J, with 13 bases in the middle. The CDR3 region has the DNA TGTGCCTGGAGGGTCCCCGGGTCAAATCAGCCCCAGCATTTT. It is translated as CAWRVPGSNQPQHF.

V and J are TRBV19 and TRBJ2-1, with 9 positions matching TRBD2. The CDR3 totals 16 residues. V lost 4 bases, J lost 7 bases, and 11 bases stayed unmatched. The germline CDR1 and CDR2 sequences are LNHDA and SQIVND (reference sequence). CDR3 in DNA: TGTGCCAGTAGTAGAGAGACTAGCGGAGGAGGGAATGAGCAGTTCTTC. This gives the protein CASSRETSGGGNEQFF.

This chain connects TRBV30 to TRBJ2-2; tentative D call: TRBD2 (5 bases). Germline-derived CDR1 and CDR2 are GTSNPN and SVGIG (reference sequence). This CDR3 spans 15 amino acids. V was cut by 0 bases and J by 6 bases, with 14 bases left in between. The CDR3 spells CAWSVIRRVSGELFF. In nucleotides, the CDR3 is TGTGCCTGGAGTGTAATAAGGCGGGTTTCCGGGGAGCTGTTTTTT. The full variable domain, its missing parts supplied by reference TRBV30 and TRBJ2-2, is SQTIHQWPATLVQPVGSPLSLECTVEGTSNPNLYWYRQAAGRGLQLLFYSVGIGQISSEVPQNLSASRPQDRQFILSSKKLLLSDSGFYLCAWSVIRRVSGELFFGEGSRLTVL.

Here the CDR3 reads CASSTGERGGELFF. CDR3 DNA: TGTGCCAGTAGTACCGGGGAAAGAGGCGGGGAGCTGTTTTTT. The chain joins TRBV19 to TRBJ2-2, with D possibly matching TRBD2 (5 bases). Deletions cut 4 bases from V and 7 bases from J, with 13 bases between. Looked up from germline, CDR1 is LNHDA and CDR2 is SQIVND (reference sequence). CDR3 length: 14 residues.

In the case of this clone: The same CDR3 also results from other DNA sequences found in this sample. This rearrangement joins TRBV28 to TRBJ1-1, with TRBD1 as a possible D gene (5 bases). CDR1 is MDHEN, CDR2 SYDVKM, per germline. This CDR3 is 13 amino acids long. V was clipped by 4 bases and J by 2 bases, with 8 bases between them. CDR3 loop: CASSYTGNTEAFF. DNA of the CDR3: TGTGCCAGCAGTTACACAGGCAACACTGAAGCTTTCTTT.

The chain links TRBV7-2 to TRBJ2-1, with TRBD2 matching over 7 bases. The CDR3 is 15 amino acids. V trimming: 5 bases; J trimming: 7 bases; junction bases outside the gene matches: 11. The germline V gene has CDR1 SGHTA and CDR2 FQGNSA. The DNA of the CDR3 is TGTGCCAGCAGCCCTGACGTAGGGAGGGTGAATGAGCAGTTCTTC. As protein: CASSPDVGRVNEQFF.

The CDR3 spells CASSQGMTGRETDTQYF. CDR3 nucleotide sequence: TGTGCCAGCAGCCAGGGGATGACAGGGAGAGAAACAGATACGCAGTATTTT. V and J are TRBV7-6 and TRBJ2-3; TRBD1 matches at 7 bases. V was clipped by 5 bases and J by 3 bases; unmatched bases: 14. CDR3 size: 17 residues. Germline V gives CDR1 SGHVS, CDR2 FNYEAQ. The full variable domain, with the rest looked up from reference TRBV7-6 and TRBJ2-3, is GAGVSQSPRYKVTKRGQDVALRCDPISGHVSLYWYRQALGQGPEFLTYFNYEAQQDKSGLPNDRFSAERPEGSISTLTIQRTEQRDSAMYRCASSQGMTGRETDTQYFGPGTRLTVL.

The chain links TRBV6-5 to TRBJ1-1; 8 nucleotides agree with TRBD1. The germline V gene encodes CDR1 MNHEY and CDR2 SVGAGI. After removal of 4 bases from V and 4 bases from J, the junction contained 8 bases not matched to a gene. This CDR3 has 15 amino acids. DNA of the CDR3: TGTGCCAGCAGTTTCCTGACAGGGGCAGGCACTGAAGCTTTCTTT. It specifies CASSFLTGAGTEAFF.

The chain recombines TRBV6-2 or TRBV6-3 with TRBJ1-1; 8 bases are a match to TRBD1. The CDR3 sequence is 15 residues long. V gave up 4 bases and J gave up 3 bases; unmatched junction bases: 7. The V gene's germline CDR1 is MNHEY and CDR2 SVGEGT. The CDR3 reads CASSSRTGWDTEAFF. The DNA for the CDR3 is TGTGCCAGCAGTTCGAGGACAGGGTGGGACACTGAAGCTTTCTTT.

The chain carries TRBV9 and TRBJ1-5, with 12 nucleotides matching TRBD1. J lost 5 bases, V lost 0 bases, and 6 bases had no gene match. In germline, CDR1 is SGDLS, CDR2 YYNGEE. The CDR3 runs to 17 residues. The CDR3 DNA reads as TGTGCCAGCAGCGTAGGAGTCGGGACAGGGGGCGATCAGCCCCAGCATTTT. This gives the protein CASSVGVGTGGDQPQHF.

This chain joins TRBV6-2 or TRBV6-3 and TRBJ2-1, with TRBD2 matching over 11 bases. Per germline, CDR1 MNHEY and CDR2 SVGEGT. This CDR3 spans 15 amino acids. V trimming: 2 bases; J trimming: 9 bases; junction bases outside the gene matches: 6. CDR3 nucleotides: TGTGCCAGCAGTTACAGGGCTAGCGGGAGGAGTGAGCAGTTCTTC. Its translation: CASSYRASGRSEQFF.

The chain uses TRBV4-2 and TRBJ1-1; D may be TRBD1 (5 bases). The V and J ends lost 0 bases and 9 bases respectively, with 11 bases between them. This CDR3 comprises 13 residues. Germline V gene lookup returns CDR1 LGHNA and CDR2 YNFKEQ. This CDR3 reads CASSQDRQGKAFF. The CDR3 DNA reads TGTGCCAGCAGCCAAGATCGCCAGGGCAAAGCTTTCTTT.

For the CDR3, the DNA is TGCGCCAGCAGCTTGCAGGGGAGTGAAAAACTGTTTTTT. It specifies CASSLQGSEKLFF. The chain links TRBV5-1 to TRBJ1-4, with a weak D call TRBD1 (6 bases). Trimming removed 1 base at V and 7 bases at J, with 8 bases between. This CDR3 has 13 residues. The germline CDR1 and CDR2 sequences are SGHRS and YFSETQ.

The CDR3 loop is CASSYFGRVELGELFF. CDR3 DNA sequence: TGCGCCAGCAGCTACTTCGGCAGGGTCGAACTGGGGGAGCTGTTTTTT. The chain links TRBV5-1 to TRBJ2-2; perhaps TRBD1 as D (5 bases). The CDR3 consists of 16 residues. The ends were cut back, 3 bases at V and 8 bases at J, with 20 bases in the middle. CDR1 and CDR2 from the germline V gene are SGHRS and YFSETQ.

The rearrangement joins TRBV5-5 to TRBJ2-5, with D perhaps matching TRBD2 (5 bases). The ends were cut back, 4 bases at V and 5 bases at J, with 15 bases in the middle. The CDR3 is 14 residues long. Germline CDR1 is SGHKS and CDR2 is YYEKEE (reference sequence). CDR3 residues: CASSPWTWEETQYF. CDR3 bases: TGTGCCAGCAGCCCATGGACTTGGGAGGAGACCCAGTACTTC.

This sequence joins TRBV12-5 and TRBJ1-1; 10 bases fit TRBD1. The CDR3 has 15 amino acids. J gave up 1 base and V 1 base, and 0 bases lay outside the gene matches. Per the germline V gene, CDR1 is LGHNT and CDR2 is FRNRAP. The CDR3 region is CASGLGDRGNTEAFF. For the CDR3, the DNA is TGTGCTAGTGGTTTGGGGGACAGGGGGAACACTGAAGCTTTCTTT. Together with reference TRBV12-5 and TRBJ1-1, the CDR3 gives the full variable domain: DARVTQTPRHKVTEMGQEVTMRCQPILGHNTVFWYRQTMMQGLELLAYFRNRAPLDDSGMPKDRFSAEMPDATLATLKIQPSEPRDSAVYFCASGLGDRGNTEAFFGQGTRLTVV.